The rows below give T cell receptor beta chains drawn from one sample of a study of blood T cell repertoires in COVID-19. The method was immunoSEQ multiplex PCR; TCRdb's version includes in-frame clones alone and lacks a portion of them. Of over 80,000 clones listed, around four fifths are singletons. Sample: peripheral blood. Every receptor here comes from a woman aged 60 to 75 with acute or convalescent COVID-19. CDR3s include the opening cysteine and the closing phenylalanine or tryptophan. A D gene is named only where the DNA matches it firmly. Size is stated for part of the rows, as once, few or many counts, or as a class when the clone is expanded.

clone_size	v_call	d_call	j_call	cdr3_nt	cdr3_aa
-	TRBV19	TRBD2	TRBJ2-2	TGTGCCAGTCAGCGGGGGCCTCCTATCGGGGAGCTGTTTTTT	CASQRGPPIGELFF
-	TRBV4-2	-	TRBJ1-5	TGTGCCAGCAGCCAAGATGGGGGGACCCGGCCCCAGCATTTT	CASSQDGGTRPQHF
-	TRBV7-9	-	TRBJ1-5	TGTGCCAGCAGCTGGGGAGGGAGGGGTAATCAGCCCCAGCATTTT	CASSWGGRGNQPQHF
-	TRBV5-1	-	TRBJ1-2	TGCGCCAGCAGTTTGGCCACAGCTAACTATGGCTACACCTTC	CASSLATANYGYTF
-	TRBV7-9	-	TRBJ2-7	TGTGCCAGCAGCTTTTTGGCCCTAGCCAACGAGCAGTACTTC	CASSFLALANEQYF
-	TRBV11-3	TRBD2	TRBJ2-5	TGTGCCAGCAGCTTAGGGACTAGCGGCCCTCAAGAGACCCAGTACTTC	CASSLGTSGPQETQYF
few	TRBV11-2	-	TRBJ1-1	TGTGCCAGCAGCTCCCAATTCCAATTCGTCAAGGGGTACACTGAAGCTTTCTTT	CASSSQFQFVKGYTEAFF
-	TRBV6-2/TRBV6-3	-	TRBJ2-7	TGTGCCAGCAGTTACCGGGTCTTTCCTGACGAGCAGTACTTC	CASSYRVFPDEQYF
-	TRBV19	-	TRBJ1-1	TGTGCCAGTAGTCCAGCAGGGCGGACTGAAGCTTTCTTT	CASSPAGRTEAFF
-	TRBV6-5	-	TRBJ1-1	TGTGCCACACGACGGGGGGGCGAGATCACTGAAGCTTTCTTT	CATRRGGEITEAFF
-	TRBV7-6	-	TRBJ1-2	TGTGCCAGCAGCTTAGCCAGCCAGGACTATGGCTACACCTTC	CASSLASQDYGYTF
-	TRBV2	TRBD2	TRBJ2-7	TGTGCCAGCAGTGCCCGGGGGGGAATCTCCTACGAGCAGTACTTC	CASSARGGISYEQYF
-	TRBV27	-	TRBJ2-3	TGTGCCAGCAGTTACTATTCCCAAGATACGCAGTATTTT	CASSYYSQDTQYF
-	TRBV4-2	TRBD2	TRBJ2-3	TGTGCCAGCAGCCAAAGGGACTACACAGATACGCAGTATTTT	CASSQRDYTDTQYF
-	TRBV11-3	TRBD1	TRBJ2-7	TGTGCCAGCAGACCCCACGCCACCGGGACAGGACCTCTCGAGCAGTACTTC	CASRPHATGTGPLEQYF
medium-sized	TRBV7-9	-	TRBJ2-7	TGTGCCAGCAGCTTAGCAGGGGTCGACTACGAGCAGTACTTC	CASSLAGVDYEQYF
-	TRBV7-9	TRBD1	TRBJ2-1	TGTGCCAGCAACTCCAGGCAGGACAGGGGGCGGAATGAGCAGTTCTTC	CASNSRQDRGRNEQFF
few	TRBV7-2	-	TRBJ2-1	TGTGCCAGCAGCTTACAGGGTCAGTACAATGAGCAGTTCTTC	CASSLQGQYNEQFF
-	TRBV7-9	-	TRBJ1-4	TGTGCCAGCATCAAGACAGACTTTAATGAAAAACTGTTTTTT	CASIKTDFNEKLFF
-	TRBV2	-	TRBJ1-2	TGTGCCAGCAGTACAACCCGGGAGGATGGCTACACCTTC	CASSTTREDGYTF
-	TRBV7-9	TRBD2	TRBJ2-7	TGTGCCAGCAGCTTAAAGCTAGCGGGAGGGCCGAGCGAGCAGTACTTC	CASSLKLAGGPSEQYF
-	TRBV5-4	TRBD1	TRBJ2-1	TGTGCCAGCAGCGAGGGACAGGGGAACTACAATGAGCAGTTCTTC	CASSEGQGNYNEQFF
-	TRBV28	-	TRBJ2-2	TGTGCCAGCAGCCGTACAGGGAGTACCGGGGAGCTGTTTTTT	CASSRTGSTGELFF
-	TRBV29-1	-	TRBJ1-3	TGCAGCGTCGTAGGAGGGGACTCTGGAAACACCATATATTTT	CSVVGGDSGNTIYF
-	TRBV11-3	TRBD1	TRBJ1-6	TGTGCCAGCAGGAGAAACAGGGGGTCTAATTCACCCCTCCACTTT	CASRRNRGSNSPLHF
once	TRBV5-1	TRBD2	TRBJ2-2	TGCGCCAGCAGTTCCGGACTAGCGGGAGTTGTGGCCGGGGAGCTGTTTTTT	CASSSGLAGVVAGELFF
-	TRBV29-1	-	TRBJ2-3	TGCAGCGTTGATGGCCCAGGGGGCACAGATACGCAGTATTTT	CSVDGPGGTDTQYF